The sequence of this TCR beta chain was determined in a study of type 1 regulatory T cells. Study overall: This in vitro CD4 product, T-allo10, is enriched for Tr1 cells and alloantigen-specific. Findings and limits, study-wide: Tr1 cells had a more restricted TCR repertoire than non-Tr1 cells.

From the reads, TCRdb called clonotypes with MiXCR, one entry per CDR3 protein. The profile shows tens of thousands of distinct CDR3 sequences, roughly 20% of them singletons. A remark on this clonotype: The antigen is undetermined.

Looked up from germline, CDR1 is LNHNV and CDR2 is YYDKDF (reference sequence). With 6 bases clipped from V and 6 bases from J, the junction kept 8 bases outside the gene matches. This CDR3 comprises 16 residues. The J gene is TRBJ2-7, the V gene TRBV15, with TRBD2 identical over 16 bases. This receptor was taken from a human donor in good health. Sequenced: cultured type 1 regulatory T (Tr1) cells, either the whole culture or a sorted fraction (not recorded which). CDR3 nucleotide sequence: TGTGCCACCAGTAACTCCGGGACTAGCGGGAGGGCCGAGCAGTACTTC. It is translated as CATSNSGTSGRAEQYF.